The 2 T cell receptor beta chains in this list originate from one sample, sequenced in a study of CD8+ T cells in alopecia areata. Specified treatment: oral pan-JAK inhibitor, 5-10 mg twice daily. Extraction of RNA preceded its reverse transcription into cDNA, which served as the sequencing template. Repertoires were generated with immunoSEQ multiplex PCR, while TCRdb's copy carries only in-frame clones and drops some. The sample shows some 210,000 clones, around 65% of them seen only once. The sample consisted of CD4+ T cells sorted from blood, taken around week 44, from a patient treated with tofacitinib. Receptor source: a human donor with alopecia areata.

This chain joins TRBV14 and TRBJ2-1; no firm D call. Germline values: CDR1 SGHDN, CDR2 FVKESK. The CDR3 loop spans 12 amino acids. V lost 0 bases and J lost 9, with 6 bases in between. The CDR3 sequence: CASSQDTGEQFF. The CDR3 DNA sequence: TGTGCCAGCAGCCAAGATACCGGTGAGCAGTTCTTC.

The CDR3 spells CASSLGTSGDYNEQFF. CDR3 coding DNA: TGTGCCAGCAGCTTAGGTACTAGCGGGGACTACAATGAGCAGTTCTTC. J is TRBJ2-1 and V is TRBV11-2; 10 bases align to TRBD2. The CDR3 has 16 residues. Germline trimming cut 1 base from V and 3 bases from J; bases unmatched to any gene: 3. Germline lookup yields CDR1 SGHAT and CDR2 FQNNGV. Full variable domain (remainder filled in from reference TRBV11-2 and TRBJ2-1): EAGVAQSPRYKIIEKRQSVAFWCNPISGHATLYWYQQILGQGPKLLIQFQNNGVVDDSQLPKDRFSAERLKGVDSTLKIQPAKLEDSAVYLCASSLGTSGDYNEQFFGPGTRLTVL.